This entry lists 5 T cell receptor beta chains sequenced from one sample in a study of control samples from healthy donors and cancer patients. The table came from immunoSEQ multiplex PCR; TCRdb's copy has only in-frame clones and leaves some out. The sample records approximately 100,000 clones, 90% being singletons. The material sequenced was blood. These receptor sequences come from a woman younger than 30 in good health.

This chain links TRBV6-5 with TRBJ1-1; D is uncertain. This CDR3 has 16 amino acids. The ends were cut back, 0 bases at V and 1 base at J, with 12 bases in the middle. Per the germline V gene, CDR1 is MNHEY and CDR2 is SVGAGI. The CDR3 DNA reads TGTGCCAGCAGTTACTCGAAGCAGCCCCGGAACACTGAAGCTTTCTTT. Amino acid sequence: CASSYSKQPRNTEAFF.

The rearrangement uses TRBV7-8 and TRBJ1-5; D possibly corresponds to TRBD1 (5 bases). Germline values: CDR1 SGHVS, CDR2 FQNEAQ. The length of the CDR3 is 17 residues. V was cut by 0 bases and J by 5 bases, with 17 bases left in between. The CDR3 is CASSLAVFSQGHQPQHF. Here the CDR3 DNA reads TGTGCCAGCAGCTTAGCAGTTTTCTCGCAGGGCCATCAGCCCCAGCATTTT.

This sequence joins TRBV7-3 and TRBJ2-3; 7 nucleotides match TRBD2. Germline V gene lookup returns CDR1 SGHTA and CDR2 FQGTGA. Trimming removed 5 bases from V and 6 bases from J; junction bases left unmatched: 14. CDR3 length: 16 residues. The CDR3 loop reads CASSPELGGRVDTQYF. In nucleotides, the CDR3 is TGTGCCAGCAGCCCGGAGCTGGGGGGGAGGGTTGATACGCAGTATTTT.

The chain joins TRBV4-1 to TRBJ2-3; TRBD2 agrees at 9 bases. The ends lost 1 base at V and 4 bases at J; junction bases unmatched: 3. The V gene's germline CDR1 is MGHRA and CDR2 YSYEKL. The CDR3 consists of 15 residues. DNA of the CDR3: TGCGCCAGCAGCCAAGCCAGCGGGGGGCCAGATACGCAGTATTTT. Its protein product is CASSQASGGPDTQYF.

The genes are TRBV5-1 and TRBJ2-7, with 7 bases lining up with TRBD1. J lost 4 bases, V lost 4 bases, and 11 bases had no gene match. Germline values: CDR1 SGHRS, CDR2 YFSETQ. The CDR3 totals 15 residues. CDR3 DNA sequence: TGCGCCAGCAGCACCAACGACAGGGCGAGATACGAGCAGTACTTC. Residues: CASSTNDRARYEQYF.